A selection of T cell receptor beta chains follows, all from one sample in a study of graft-versus-host responses after intestinal transplantation. Antigens for these TCRs are unknown. Data came from immunoSEQ multiplex PCR; TCRdb stores just in-frame clones and leaves some out. Among 85,000 to 100,000 clones listed, 92% were seen once. Sequenced here: unstimulated CD4+ T cells sorted from spleen or lymph node cells, sampled before intestinal transplant. The receptors were gathered from a human donor who received an intestinal transplant. CDR3s include the opening cysteine and the closing phenylalanine or tryptophan. The D gene is left open where the match is weak. Some rows have no size entry. The others give once, few or many, or a class for an expanded clone.

V gene: TRBV11-2; clone size: -; D gene: TRBD2; J gene: TRBJ2-3; CDR3 DNA: TGTGCCAGCAAAGTGGGGGGAGGGTTGGGCACAGATACGCAGTATTTT; CDR3 protein: CASKVGGGLGTDTQYF
V gene: TRBV18; clone size: -; D gene: TRBD2; J gene: TRBJ2-1; CDR3 DNA: TGTGCCAGCTCACCTGGTACCGGGACTAGCGGGAGTTTTCGGCAGTTCTTC; CDR3 protein: CASSPGTGTSGSFRQFF
V gene: TRBV7-7; clone size: -; D gene: -; J gene: TRBJ2-7; CDR3 DNA: TGTGCCAGCAGTCAGATGGGGAGACCAACCTACGAGCAGTACTTC; CDR3 protein: CASSQMGRPTYEQYF
V gene: TRBV5-1; clone size: -; D gene: -; J gene: TRBJ2-1; CDR3 DNA: TGCGCCAGCAGCTTGGGTTTGGGGGCCAATGAGCAGTTCTTC; CDR3 protein: CASSLGLGANEQFF
V gene: TRBV15; clone size: -; D gene: TRBD1; J gene: TRBJ1-2; CDR3 DNA: TGTGCCACCAGCAGAGGGGGACAGCCCTATGGCTACACCTTC; CDR3 protein: CATSRGGQPYGYTF
V gene: TRBV4-2; clone size: -; D gene: TRBD2; J gene: TRBJ2-2; CDR3 DNA: TGTGCCAGCAGCCATCCCGGGACTAGCGGGACGGGACCCCGGGAGCTGTTTTTT; CDR3 protein: CASSHPGTSGTGPRELFF
V gene: TRBV28; clone size: -; D gene: -; J gene: TRBJ1-5; CDR3 DNA: TGTGCCAGCAGTCTAGGTGGGGCGTATAGCAATCAGCCCCAGCATTTT; CDR3 protein: CASSLGGAYSNQPQHF
V gene: TRBV11-2; clone size: -; D gene: TRBD2; J gene: TRBJ2-7; CDR3 DNA: TGTGCCAGCAGCCGAGGACTAGCGGGAGGCCTAACCTACGAGCAGTACTTC; CDR3 protein: CASSRGLAGGLTYEQYF
V gene: TRBV29-1; clone size: -; D gene: -; J gene: TRBJ2-5; CDR3 DNA: TGCAGCGTTGTTTCGTCAGCGCTTCGGGGGGAGACCCAGTACTTC; CDR3 protein: CSVVSSALRGETQYF
V gene: TRBV30; clone size: -; D gene: -; J gene: TRBJ1-2; CDR3 DNA: TGTGCCTGGAGCTTCAGACAGTCTGGTGGCTACACCTTC; CDR3 protein: CAWSFRQSGGYTF
V gene: TRBV25-1; clone size: -; D gene: -; J gene: TRBJ2-5; CDR3 DNA: TGTGCCAGCAGTGAGGGGCCCCAAGAGACCCAGTACTTC; CDR3 protein: CASSEGPQETQYF
V gene: TRBV29-1; clone size: once; D gene: TRBD1; J gene: TRBJ2-5; CDR3 DNA: TGCAGCGTTGATTTACGCAGGGGGCGGGAAGAGACCCAGTACTTC; CDR3 protein: CSVDLRRGREETQYF
V gene: TRBV7-8; clone size: -; D gene: TRBD2; J gene: TRBJ2-1; CDR3 DNA: TGTGCCAGCAGCTCGGGTAGCGGGTTTGAGCAGTTCTTC; CDR3 protein: CASSSGSGFEQFF
V gene: TRBV7-9; clone size: -; D gene: -; J gene: TRBJ2-7; CDR3 DNA: TGTGCCAGCAGCTTAGGTGGGTACAGGGTGAACGAGCAGTACTTC; CDR3 protein: CASSLGGYRVNEQYF
V gene: TRBV4-1; clone size: -; D gene: -; J gene: TRBJ1-5; CDR3 DNA: TGCGCCAGCAGCCAAGATCCGGGACTCCGCAATCAGCCCCAGCATTTT; CDR3 protein: CASSQDPGLRNQPQHF
V gene: TRBV6-6; clone size: -; D gene: -; J gene: TRBJ2-1; CDR3 DNA: TGTGCCAGCAGCTTGGCTGGGCAAGGCTCCTACAATGAGCAGTTCTTC; CDR3 protein: CASSLAGQGSYNEQFF
V gene: TRBV6-5; clone size: -; D gene: TRBD1; J gene: TRBJ2-5; CDR3 DNA: TGTGCCAGCAGTTCGACAGGGACGGAGACCCAGTACTTC; CDR3 protein: CASSSTGTETQYF
V gene: TRBV11-3; clone size: -; D gene: -; J gene: TRBJ2-7; CDR3 DNA: TGTGCCAGCAGCTTAGTCCGATCGGTAAAAAACTACGAGCAGTACTTC; CDR3 protein: CASSLVRSVKNYEQYF
V gene: TRBV5-6; clone size: few; D gene: TRBD1; J gene: TRBJ1-5; CDR3 DNA: TGTGCCAGCAGCTGGGGACAGGGGGCTTATCAGCCCCAGCATTTT; CDR3 protein: CASSWGQGAYQPQHF
V gene: TRBV29-1; clone size: -; D gene: -; J gene: TRBJ2-3; CDR3 DNA: TGCAGCGTTGGGCCTAGGATGACAGATACGCAGTATTTT; CDR3 protein: CSVGPRMTDTQYF
V gene: TRBV5-5; clone size: few; D gene: -; J gene: TRBJ2-5; CDR3 DNA: TGTGCCAGCAGCTTGGTAAGGGGCGAAGAGACCCAGTACTTC; CDR3 protein: CASSLVRGEETQYF
V gene: TRBV14; clone size: -; D gene: -; J gene: TRBJ2-6; CDR3 DNA: TGTGCCAGCAGCCTTCGCTCTGGGGCCAACGTCCTGACTTTC; CDR3 protein: CASSLRSGANVLTF
V gene: TRBV5-1; clone size: -; D gene: -; J gene: TRBJ1-6; CDR3 DNA: TGCGCCAGCAGCTTGGCCGGGCAGGGGAATAATTCACCCCTCCACTTT; CDR3 protein: CASSLAGQGNNSPLHF
V gene: TRBV10-3; clone size: few; D gene: TRBD2; J gene: TRBJ2-7; CDR3 DNA: TGTGCCATCGATAGTGGGACTAGCGGGGCCTGGGAGCAGTACTTC; CDR3 protein: CAIDSGTSGAWEQYF
V gene: TRBV10-3; clone size: -; D gene: -; J gene: TRBJ1-2; CDR3 DNA: TGTGCCATCAGTGAGCCCCCGTATGGCTACACCTTC; CDR3 protein: CAISEPPYGYTF
V gene: TRBV6-5; clone size: -; D gene: -; J gene: TRBJ1-4; CDR3 DNA: TGTGCCAGCAGTTCCGGGGGGAATGAAAAACTGTTTTTT; CDR3 protein: CASSSGGNEKLFF
V gene: TRBV5-4; clone size: -; D gene: -; J gene: TRBJ1-2; CDR3 DNA: TGTGCCAGCAGCTTGGGCTGGACAGACTATGGCTACACCTTC; CDR3 protein: CASSLGWTDYGYTF
V gene: TRBV7-9; clone size: -; D gene: TRBD1; J gene: TRBJ2-2; CDR3 DNA: TGTGCCAGCAGTCGGGACAGGGGGCTGGCGAACACCGGGGAGCTGTTTTTT; CDR3 protein: CASSRDRGLANTGELFF
V gene: TRBV29-1; clone size: -; D gene: -; J gene: TRBJ2-7; CDR3 DNA: TGCAGCGTTGTGCGGGGGACAGGTGGGGAGCAGTACTTC; CDR3 protein: CSVVRGTGGEQYF
V gene: TRBV5-5; clone size: -; D gene: TRBD2; J gene: TRBJ2-3; CDR3 DNA: TGTGCCAGCAGCTTTCCGCTAGCGGGGACAGATACGCAGTATTTT; CDR3 protein: CASSFPLAGTDTQYF
V gene: TRBV7-9; clone size: -; D gene: -; J gene: TRBJ1-5; CDR3 DNA: TGTGCCAGCAGCTTAGGGACAGTCAATCAGCCCCAGCATTTT; CDR3 protein: CASSLGTVNQPQHF
V gene: TRBV29-1; clone size: -; D gene: -; J gene: TRBJ2-1; CDR3 DNA: TGCAGCGGGCGGAACGGCGTCGGTGAGCAGTTCTTC; CDR3 protein: CSGRNGVGEQFF
V gene: TRBV10-3; clone size: few; D gene: -; J gene: TRBJ2-7; CDR3 DNA: TGTGCCATCACCCTCGCCGAAGGGAGAGATGGCGAGCAGTACTTC; CDR3 protein: CAITLAEGRDGEQYF
V gene: TRBV5-4; clone size: -; D gene: TRBD1; J gene: TRBJ1-3; CDR3 DNA: TGTGCCAGCAGCTTTGCCGGGACAGGGGGCCTTGGAAACACCATATATTTT; CDR3 protein: CASSFAGTGGLGNTIYF
V gene: TRBV5-1; clone size: -; D gene: TRBD1; J gene: TRBJ1-3; CDR3 DNA: TGCGCCAGCAGCTTGGAGACAGGGCCTGGAAACACCATATATTTT; CDR3 protein: CASSLETGPGNTIYF
V gene: TRBV5-4; clone size: -; D gene: -; J gene: TRBJ2-5; CDR3 DNA: TGTGCCAGCAGCTTCAGATTCCAAGAGACCCAGTACTTC; CDR3 protein: CASSFRFQETQYF
V gene: TRBV28; clone size: -; D gene: -; J gene: TRBJ2-3; CDR3 DNA: TGTGCCAGCAGCCGTGGGAGGCCGGCAGATACGCAGTATTTT; CDR3 protein: CASSRGRPADTQYF
V gene: TRBV5-6; clone size: -; D gene: -; J gene: TRBJ2-6; CDR3 DNA: TGTGCCAGCAGCGTATACGGACAGCCCCCCTCTGGGGCCAACGTCCTGACTTTC; CDR3 protein: CASSVYGQPPSGANVLTF
V gene: TRBV6-1; clone size: -; D gene: TRBD2; J gene: TRBJ2-4; CDR3 DNA: TGTGCCAGCAGTGGGCTAGCGGGAGTATCCAAAAACATTCAGTACTTC; CDR3 protein: CASSGLAGVSKNIQYF
V gene: TRBV5-1; clone size: -; D gene: -; J gene: TRBJ1-1; CDR3 DNA: TGCGCCAGTCAACAGGGCCAGAACACTGAAGCTTTCTTT; CDR3 protein: CASQQGQNTEAFF
V gene: TRBV5-1; clone size: -; D gene: TRBD2; J gene: TRBJ2-7; CDR3 DNA: TGCGCCAGCAGCGGACCGACTAGCGGGAGCTCCTACGAGCAGTACTTC; CDR3 protein: CASSGPTSGSSYEQYF
V gene: TRBV30; clone size: -; D gene: -; J gene: TRBJ1-2; CDR3 DNA: TGTGCCTGGAGTATGGCTTGGGCCTATGGCTACACCTTC; CDR3 protein: CAWSMAWAYGYTF
V gene: TRBV6-6; clone size: -; D gene: -; J gene: TRBJ2-3; CDR3 DNA: TGTGCCAGCAGCCCCCGACAGGCAGATACGCAGTATTTT; CDR3 protein: CASSPRQADTQYF
V gene: TRBV7-9; clone size: -; D gene: TRBD1; J gene: TRBJ1-1; CDR3 DNA: TGTGCCACCAGCCCTCCTGACAGGGGGCGTATCACTGAAGCTTTCTTT; CDR3 protein: CATSPPDRGRITEAFF
V gene: TRBV10-3; clone size: -; D gene: -; J gene: TRBJ1-1; CDR3 DNA: TGTGCCATCAGTGAGTCGCAGGGCACTGAAGCTTTCTTT; CDR3 protein: CAISESQGTEAFF
V gene: TRBV7-2; clone size: -; D gene: -; J gene: TRBJ2-1; CDR3 DNA: TGTGCCAGCAGCCGGCCACAGGGAAGTTGGTACAATGAGCAGTTCTTC; CDR3 protein: CASSRPQGSWYNEQFF
V gene: TRBV9; clone size: -; D gene: -; J gene: TRBJ2-3; CDR3 DNA: TGTGCCAGCAGCGTAGTAGCCCTTAGCACAGATACGCAGTATTTT; CDR3 protein: CASSVVALSTDTQYF
V gene: TRBV7-2; clone size: -; D gene: TRBD2; J gene: TRBJ2-3; CDR3 DNA: TGTGCCAGCAGCTTAGGCCAAGCGGGGACTCAGGATACGCAGTATTTT; CDR3 protein: CASSLGQAGTQDTQYF
V gene: TRBV5-1; clone size: -; D gene: TRBD2; J gene: TRBJ2-1; CDR3 DNA: TGCGCCAGCAGCTTTACTACAGGACTAGCGGGAGGGCCGGAGGGGTTCTTC; CDR3 protein: CASSFTTGLAGGPEGFF
V gene: TRBV5-6; clone size: -; D gene: TRBD2; J gene: TRBJ2-1; CDR3 DNA: TGTGCCAGCAGCTGGGTGACTAGCGGAAACAATGAGCAGTTCTTC; CDR3 protein: CASSWVTSGNNEQFF
V gene: TRBV5-1; clone size: once; D gene: -; J gene: TRBJ2-5; CDR3 DNA: TGCGCCAGCAGCTTAGGTTTAGGGGAGGTCCAAGAGACCCAGTACTTC; CDR3 protein: CASSLGLGEVQETQYF
V gene: TRBV7-3; clone size: -; D gene: -; J gene: TRBJ2-3; CDR3 DNA: TGTGCCAGCAGCTTAAATGGCGGGGTCAGCACAGATACGCAGTATTTT; CDR3 protein: CASSLNGGVSTDTQYF
V gene: TRBV5-1; clone size: -; D gene: -; J gene: TRBJ1-2; CDR3 DNA: TGCGCCAGCAGCCCGGAAGGGGCTGATTATGGCTACACCTTC; CDR3 protein: CASSPEGADYGYTF
V gene: TRBV4-1; clone size: -; D gene: TRBD1; J gene: TRBJ2-7; CDR3 DNA: TGCGCCAGCAGCCAAGCACAGGGGGCCCCCTACGAGCAGTACTTC; CDR3 protein: CASSQAQGAPYEQYF